Given below is one TCR beta chain in context. This clone has a single count. It has no known antigen specificity. No much larger clone exists at a distance of one base, and base qualities are not known. These data belong to a study of blood T cell repertoires in COVID-19 (dated by TCRdb to the early 2020s). Context from the whole study: Collaborator samples came from the United States, Italy and Spain and covered acute and convalescent phases of COVID-19. The material from the prospective study consisted of cDNA or gDNA derived from T cells, B-cell-depleted T cells, or PBMCs. Subjects who had been exposed to COVID-19, were actively infected with it, or had recovered from it provided the deeply sampled blood TCRbeta repertoires that made up the dataset. The repertoires were released in a freely available public database intended as a resource for research on the immune response to SARS-CoV-2. The samples were drawn from the first 160 participants of the ongoing ImmuneRACE study and from about 1,200 subjects provided by 6 global collaborators. A de-identified subject ID, COVID-19 status, age in years and sex were almost always included in the sample metadata. Where HLA class I and class II types were available, the types were taken from metadata supplied by the sample provider, not from assay-based typing.

Participants in the prospective study were aged about 18 to 89 years, lived in 24 United States geographic areas, and enrolled through a virtual design. In the prospective study, cohorts were assigned on the basis of participant-reported clinical history obtained from a screening survey and a study questionnaire. For ImmuneRACE Cohort 3, a participant was defined as recovered based on two consecutive negative NP/OP PCR tests, clearance by a healthcare professional, or resolution of symptoms. In the prospective study, whole blood, serum and a nasopharyngeal or oropharyngeal swab were collected from each participant by mobile phlebotomists. Participants in the prospective study had the option to provide additional blood draws and questionnaires over a roughly two-month period. Prospective study blood samples were shipped either frozen or at room temperature before DNA extraction. Here is what the overall study found, with its caveats: Clinical and demographic metadata were provided uncurated, with the amount varying by source and participant.

From the germline V gene, CDR1 is SGHAT and CDR2 is FQNNGV. A distance of 11 bases separates the germline ends of V and J, which lose 1 base and 7 bases respectively. The CDR3 spans 14 residues, from the cysteine through the phenylalanine. This entry keeps only the CDR3 DNA: 42 bases, framed from base 1. TCRbeta CDR3 regions were amplified from genomic DNA using the immunoSEQ Assay, a bias-controlled multiplex PCR. As for the authors' bioinformatics: The number of nucleated cells in each sample was estimated by amplification of reference gene primers within the assay. To quantify the absolute abundance of each unique TCRbeta CDR3 rearrangement, sequence reads were collapsed and filtered. For each sample, productive Simpson clonality was calculated as the square root of Simpson's diversity index across productive rearrangements. TCRdb took this table from immuneACCESS and kept in-frame rearrangements with V and J called. Such tables lack part of the clones; where checked against another copy, unresolved V genes explain under half of the gap, and the rest is unexplained. D and trimming were read from the DNA, whereas the V and J calls and clone size are those reported in that table. The sample contains roughly 200,000 clones, more than 70% of them found a single time. 6.2% of the sample is taken by the ten largest.

The chain employs TRBV11-2 and TRBJ2-1, with TRBD2 tentatively as D gene (5 bases match). The source of this sequence is a man aged 40-50 years who had recovered from COVID-19. The specimen was PBMCs or T cells enriched from blood (not recorded which). The CDR3 region: CASSLGLRVNEQFF. In nucleotide form, the sequence is TGTGCCAGCAGCTTAGGGTTGCGGGTTAATGAGCAGTTCTTC. The entire variable domain, with the stretches around the CDR3 drawn from the reference TRBV11-2 and TRBJ2-1 proteins, is EAGVAQSPRYKIIEKRQSVAFWCNPISGHATLYWYQQILGQGPKLLIQFQNNGVVDDSQLPKDRFSAERLKGVDSTLKIQPAKLEDSAVYLCASSLGLRVNEQFFGPGTRLTVL.